This passage covers 7 T cell receptor beta chains from one sample sequenced in a study of T cell repertoires in cytomegalovirus infection. Antigens of these TCRs are unknown. TCRdb reprocessed the reads via MiXCR and lists one record per CDR3 protein. This sample yields under 200,000 distinct CDR3 sequences, of which approximately 21% are seen a single time; 25% belongs to the top ten. The sample was CD8+ T cells from cultured PBMCs, taken from culture after CMV antigen stimulation. The receptors derive from a human donor in good health (CMV status not recorded). Some clones in this sample may be carry-over from other donors' samples.

This clonotype was detected only a few times. The rearrangement links TRBV7-9 to TRBJ1-1; possibly TRBD1 for D (5 bases). Germline CDR1 is SEHNR and CDR2 is FQNEAQ (reference sequence). The length of the CDR3 is 15 residues. V lost 4 bases and J 0 bases, leaving 12 bases between the germline ends. CDR3 sequence (DNA): TGTGCCAGCAGCTGGGTTGGAGGGGTGAACACTGAAGCTTTCTTT. This gives the protein CASSWVGGVNTEAFF.

This clonotype was picked up a small number of times. The chain combines TRBV19 with TRBJ1-4, with 8 bases fitting TRBD1. The germline V gene encodes CDR1 LNHDA and CDR2 SQIVND (reference sequence). This CDR3 has 17 amino acids. The V segment lost 4 bases and the J segment 8 bases; nucleotides outside the gene matches: 15. The CDR3 sequence: CASSSAGTGFFGEKLFF. DNA of the CDR3: TGTGCCAGTAGTAGCGCCGGGACAGGTTTCTTCGGGGAAAAACTGTTTTTT.

The chain links TRBV7-9 to TRBJ2-5; perhaps TRBD1 as D (6 bases). From germline, CDR1 is SEHNR and CDR2 FQNEAQ (reference sequence). The V gene lost 4 bases and the J gene lost 0 bases, with 9 bases spanning the gap. CDR3 length: 14 residues. The CDR3 DNA follows: TGTGCCAGCAGCTCGTGGACAGACCAAGAGACCCAGTACTTC. It translates to CASSSWTDQETQYF.

V usage is TRBV27 and J usage is TRBJ1-5; D might be TRBD1 (6 bases). The CDR3 runs to 14 residues. Germline-derived CDR1 and CDR2 are MNHEY and SMNVEV (reference sequence). V gave up 8 bases and J gave up 5 bases, with 16 bases separating them. CDR3 region: CASAIGGTHQPQHF. The CDR3 DNA reads as TGTGCCAGCGCCATAGGGGGGACGCATCAGCCCCAGCATTTT.

The chain links TRBV7-9 to TRBJ1-1, with D possibly being TRBD1 (5 bases). Germline-derived CDR1 and CDR2 are SEHNR and FQNEAQ (reference sequence). The CDR3 length is 14 residues. Trimming removed 7 bases from V and 4 bases from J, with 16 bases in between. CDR3 nucleotide sequence: TGTGCCAGCACCTTTACGGGGGGGACCACTGAAGCTTTCTTT. Protein: CASTFTGGTTEAFF.

The rearrangement uses TRBV7-2 and TRBJ1-2; a possible D gene is TRBD1 (5 bases). Germline V gives CDR1 SGHTA, CDR2 FQGNSA. V was clipped by 5 bases and J by 4 bases, with 23 bases between them. The CDR3 runs 17 residues. CDR3 in amino acids: CASSPGRQGGYFYGYTF. DNA of the CDR3: TGTGCCAGCAGCCCTGGGAGGCAGGGAGGCTACTTCTATGGCTACACCTTC.

This clonotype appeared many times. The chain uses TRBV30 and TRBJ2-7; no clear D. The V end lost 5 bases, the J end lost 7 bases, and 27 bases lay between the germline ends. CDR3 length: 16 amino acids. Germline V gene lookup returns CDR1 GTSNPN and CDR2 SVGIG (reference sequence). DNA for the CDR3: TGTGCCTGGTCCACTTATGGGCCGGTGCCACCGAGGGAGCAGTACTTC. Translated, it gives CAWSTYGPVPPREQYF.